Shown below are 18 T cell receptor beta chains from a single sample sequenced in a study of graft-versus-host responses after intestinal transplantation. No cognate antigen is known for these TCRs. Generated by immunoSEQ multiplex PCR, the TCRdb table keeps only in-frame clones and is missing some. This table has approximately 90,000 clones, roughly 91% appearing once. Here the sequenced sample was unstimulated CD8+ T cells sorted from spleen or lymph node cells, taken before intestinal transplant. These receptors were collected from a human donor who received an intestinal transplant.

V gene TRBV30 combines with J gene TRBJ1-1; a possible D gene is TRBD1 (6 bases). This CDR3 is 13 amino acids long. CDR1 and CDR2 (germline): GTSNPN, SVGIG (reference sequence). V shed 1 base and J shed 6 bases, with 12 bases lying between them. The CDR3 region is CAWSGQGSAEAFF. The CDR3 DNA reads as TGTGCCTGGAGTGGGCAGGGGTCCGCTGAAGCTTTCTTT.

The chain recombines TRBV7-9 with TRBJ1-2, with D possibly matching TRBD1 (5 bases). The CDR3 is made up of 14 amino acids. Germline V gives CDR1 SEHNR, CDR2 FQNEAQ (reference sequence). The V and J ends lost 5 bases and 4 bases respectively, with 14 bases between them. In DNA form, the CDR3 reads TGTGCCAGCAGCCTATGGACACCAACCTATGGCTACACCTTC. Translating it yields CASSLWTPTYGYTF.

V usage is TRBV6-6 and J usage is TRBJ1-5; 7 bases are shared with TRBD1. This CDR3 has 15 amino acids. Germline V gene sequence: CDR1 MNHNY, CDR2 SVGAGI (reference sequence). Trimming cost V 10 bases and J 0 bases; bases outside gene matches: 9. CDR3 sequence (DNA): TGTGCCACCGCGGGGACAGACTATAGCAATCAGCCCCAGCATTTT. Its protein product is CATAGTDYSNQPQHF.

This clone showed up just a few times. The J gene is TRBJ2-2, the V gene TRBV6-5; no reliable D call. The V end lost 0 bases, the J end lost 7 bases, and 6 bases lay between the germline ends. Germline CDR1 MNHEY, CDR2 SVGAGI. This CDR3 region has 13 residues. The CDR3 region is CASSYSSSGELFF. The DNA of the CDR3 is TGTGCCAGCAGTTACTCGAGTAGCGGGGAGCTGTTTTTT.

The V gene is TRBV13, the J gene TRBJ1-1; D is possibly TRBD1 (5 bases). This CDR3 is 14 amino acids long. Germline CDR1 PRHDT, CDR2 FYEKMQ (reference sequence). V was clipped by 3 bases and J by 0 bases, with 8 bases between them. Here the CDR3 reads CASSFGAMNTEAFF. The CDR3 DNA is TGTGCCAGCAGCTTTGGGGCTATGAACACTGAAGCTTTCTTT.

J is TRBJ1-4 and V is TRBV7-9; TRBD1 aligns across 8 bases. V dropped 2 bases and J dropped 0; count of bases not matched to a gene: 5. The germline CDR1 and CDR2 sequences are SEHNR and FQNEAQ (reference sequence). The CDR3 runs to 17 residues. CDR3 coding DNA: TGTGCCAGCAGCTTACCAGGACAGGGTACAACTAATGAAAAACTGTTTTTT. This encodes CASSLPGQGTTNEKLFF.

The chain combines TRBV5-1 with TRBJ1-2; D perhaps matches TRBD1 (5 bases). Germline CDR1 reads SGHRS; CDR2 reads YFSETQ. The CDR3 is 18 residues long. The V gene lost 4 bases and the J gene lost 2 bases, with 24 bases spanning the gap. The CDR3 nucleotides are TGCGCCAGCAGCCCGATTGGGGCCCCAGGCCATTCCAACTATGGCTACACCTTC. This codes for CASSPIGAPGHSNYGYTF.

V usage is TRBV29-1 and J usage is TRBJ1-2, with TRBD1 matching over 9 bases. The germline V gene has CDR1 SQVTM and CDR2 ANQGSEA. The V and J ends lost 0 bases and 5 bases, in that order; junction bases with no gene match: 4. This CDR3 has 14 residues. The CDR3 coding sequence is TGCAGCGTTGAAGATCGAGGGACAGGGTATGGCTACACCTTC. It codes for CSVEDRGTGYGYTF.

The chain recombines TRBV7-9 with TRBJ1-1; no clear D. CDR1 is SEHNR, CDR2 FQNEAQ, per germline (reference sequence). Trimming left V 7 bases short and J 2 bases short, with 14 bases between. The CDR3 loop spans 14 amino acids. The CDR3 sequence: CASTPEQLNTEAFF. Written as DNA, the CDR3 is TGTGCCAGCACTCCCGAACAGCTAAACACTGAAGCTTTCTTT.

The chain links TRBV7-8 to TRBJ2-3; 8 bases align to TRBD2. The germline V gene has CDR1 SGHVS and CDR2 FQNEAQ. The CDR3 is 14 amino acids. V lost 7 bases to trimming and J lost 4 bases; unmatched junction nucleotides: 7. The CDR3 DNA reads TGTGCCAGCACCCGGGGGGGTATATCAGATACGCAGTATTTT. This translates into CASTRGGISDTQYF.

The gene calls are TRBV4-1 and TRBJ1-1, with D tentatively TRBD1 (5 bases). The CDR3 contains 17 residues. Trimming left V 0 bases short and J 6 bases short, with 20 bases between. Germline V gene data show CDR1 as MGHRA and CDR2 as YSYEKL. Written as DNA, the CDR3 is TGCGCCAGCAGCCAAGATACCCCGTGGCAGGGTTATCCTGAAGCTTTCTTT. The encoded protein is CASSQDTPWQGYPEAFF.

V gene TRBV29-1 combines with J gene TRBJ1-2; a possible D gene is TRBD1 (6 bases). The length of the CDR3 is 15 residues. CDR1 and CDR2 from the germline V gene are SQVTM and ANQGSEA. V was shortened by 7 bases and J by 8 bases, with 26 bases between the two germline ends. The CDR3 DNA reads TGCAGCGACTGGAATCCGGACAGCCCTATGGGGGGCTACACCTTC. This codes for CSDWNPDSPMGGYTF. Supplemented by reference TRBV29-1 and TRBJ1-2, the full variable domain reads SAVISQKPSRDICQRGTSLTIQCQVDSQVTMMFWYRQQPGQSLTLIATANQGSEATYESGFVIDKFPISRPNLTFSTLTVSNMSPEDSSIYLCSDWNPDSPMGGYTFGSGTRLTVV.

The chain links TRBV29-1 to TRBJ1-1; 11 bases map to TRBD1. Trimming removed 1 base from V and 4 bases from J; junction bases left unmatched: 5. The CDR3 has 15 residues. Per the germline V gene, CDR1 is SQVTM and CDR2 is ANQGSEA. The CDR3 DNA follows: TGCAGCGTTGAAGGGGGGACAGGGGGGAGCACTGAAGCTTTCTTT. Translated, it gives CSVEGGTGGSTEAFF.

This clone was seen only a few times. The V call is TRBV19, the J call TRBJ1-3; the D gene is possibly TRBD1 (6 bases). V was shortened by 0 bases and J by 7 bases, with 13 bases between the two germline ends. Germline CDR1 and CDR2: LNHDA and SQIVND (reference sequence). The CDR3 is made up of 15 amino acids. CDR3 protein: CASSIDRGSENTIYF. DNA for the CDR3: TGTGCCAGTAGTATAGATAGGGGGTCCGAGAACACCATATATTTT.

The count of this clone is one. This sequence joins TRBV5-1 and TRBJ2-7, with D perhaps TRBD2 (5 bases). The V gene lost 0 bases and the J gene lost 2 bases, with 15 bases spanning the gap. Germline CDR1 is SGHRS and CDR2 is YFSETQ. This CDR3 is built from 16 residues. CDR3 DNA sequence: TGCGCCAGCAGCTTGGCCCTAGAGGGTCGGGCCTACGAGCAGTACTTC. This encodes CASSLALEGRAYEQYF.

The rearrangement joins TRBV27 to TRBJ1-5; no clear D gene. Trimming stripped 2 bases from V and 6 bases from J, with 11 bases between. CDR3 length: 14 residues. Germline lookup yields CDR1 MNHEY and CDR2 SMNVEV (reference sequence). CDR3 bases: TGTGCCAGCAGTTTAGGGAGCGGGAGTCAGCCCCAGCATTTT. It codes for CASSLGSGSQPQHF.

CDR3 nucleotides: TGTGCCAGCAGCCCCGCTGGACAGGGATTTTCCTACGAGCAGTACTTC. Translated: CASSPAGQGFSYEQYF. The gene calls are TRBV7-9 and TRBJ2-7; 8 nucleotides line up with TRBD1. CDR3 length equals 16 residues. The J segment lost 1 base and the V segment lost 5 bases, leaving 10 bases of the junction unmatched. The germline V gene has CDR1 SEHNR and CDR2 FQNEAQ (reference sequence).

Written as DNA, the CDR3 is TGTGCCAGCACCCCCGGAGCGGGGTCGGGAGAAAAACTGTTTTTT. It translates to CASTPGAGSGEKLFF. The chain is built from TRBV5-8 and TRBJ1-4; D gene ambiguous. V dropped 6 bases and J dropped 8 bases, with 20 bases sitting between them. CDR1 and CDR2 from the germline V gene are SGHTS and YDEGEE. The CDR3 has 15 amino acids. The complete variable domain, with remaining parts taken from reference TRBV5-8 and TRBJ1-4, reads EAGVTQSPTHLIKTRGQQATLRCSPISGHTSVYWYQQALGLGLQFLLWYDEGEERNRGNFPPRFSGRQFPNYSSELNVNALELEDSALYLCASTPGAGSGEKLFFGSGTQLSVL.